One and the same sample provided the 12 T cell receptor beta chains below, sequenced in a study of CD8 T cell repertoires and HIV-1 epitope variants (dated by TCRdb to between 2020 and 2021). These TCRs are of unknown antigen specificity. Library creation used the immunoSEQ multiplex PCR assay. Sourced from immuneACCESS, this table was stored by TCRdb with only in-frame sequences that have V and J called. A share of the clones is absent; for the studies checked, an unresolved V gene accounts for under half, and the remainder has no known explanation. The sample data list some 6,000 clones, and roughly 68% of these were observed just once. The ten biggest clones cover around 47% of the sample. The sample taken for sequencing was cultured CD8+ T cells derived from PBMCs. The receptor source for this set is a male donor with HIV.

CDR3 DNA sequence: TGTGCCAGCAGTGCAGGTGAGGATACTGAAGCTTTCTTT. Translation: CASSAGEDTEAFF. The chain employs TRBV25-1 and TRBJ1-1, with unresolved D. The CDR3 has 13 residues. V gave up 4 bases and J gave up 5 bases, with 11 bases separating them. Germline V lookup: CDR1 MGHDK, CDR2 SYGVNS. Together with reference TRBV25-1 and TRBJ1-1, the CDR3 gives the full variable domain: EADIYQTPRYLVIGTGKKITLECSQTMGHDKMYWYQQDPGMELHLIHYSYGVNSTEKGDLSSESTVSRIRTEHFPLTLESARPSHTSQYLCASSAGEDTEAFFGQGTRLTVV.

The chain combines TRBV4-1 with TRBJ2-1; a weak D match, TRBD2 (6 bases). Looked up from germline, CDR1 is MGHRA and CDR2 is YSYEKL. V lost 3 bases and J 4 bases, leaving 10 bases between the germline ends. CDR3 length: 14 residues. The DNA of the CDR3 is TGCGCCAGCAGCCATCCCGGGGGTTACAATGAGCAGTTCTTC. Protein product: CASSHPGGYNEQFF.

The CDR3 coding sequence is TGTGCCAGCAGCCCCGCTGCAACTAATGAAAAACTGTTTTTT. Its translation: CASSPAATNEKLFF. This chain connects TRBV13 to TRBJ1-4; no firm D call. Germline CDR1 reads PRHDT; CDR2 reads FYEKMQ (reference sequence). The V gene lost 5 bases and the J gene lost 0 bases, with 7 bases spanning the gap. This CDR3 spans 14 amino acids.

The chain combines TRBV10-3 with TRBJ2-7; tentative D call: TRBD1 (5 bases). Between the trimmed V and J ends, which lost 7 bases and 0 bases, there was a span of 13 bases. In germline, CDR1 is ENHRY, CDR2 SYGVKD. The CDR3 covers 14 residues. CDR3 sequence: CAIKDGASSYEQYF. The CDR3, as DNA: TGTGCCATCAAAGATGGGGCCAGCTCCTACGAGCAGTACTTC.

V and J are TRBV2 and TRBJ2-3; tentative D call: TRBD2 (6 bases). The CDR3 length is 16 residues. CDR1 SNHLY and CDR2 FYNNEI come from the germline V gene. With 2 bases removed from V and 1 base from J, the gap between germline ends came to 13 bases. CDR3 DNA: TGTGCCAGCAGTGAAATCGGCGGGGAGGGCACAGATACGCAGTATTTT. Translating it yields CASSEIGGEGTDTQYF.

This clone has just a few counts. The chain couples TRBV6-6 to TRBJ1-4; no clear D. The CDR3 extends over 11 amino acids. V lost 0 bases to trimming and J lost 8 bases, with 1 base between them. Germline-derived CDR1 and CDR2 are MNHNY and SVGAGI (reference sequence). The CDR3 sequence: CASSYSEKLFF. The CDR3 nucleotides read TGTGCCAGCAGTTACTCAGAAAAACTGTTTTTT.

This clone has just a few counts. The chain couples TRBV5-1 to TRBJ2-5, with 7 bases aligning to TRBD1. J lost 2 bases, V lost 4 bases, and 8 bases had no gene match. The CDR3 loop spans 15 amino acids. In germline, CDR1 is SGHRS, CDR2 YFSETQ. The CDR3 loop is CASSPVSGQQETQYF. DNA of the CDR3: TGCGCCAGCAGCCCCGTTTCGGGACAGCAAGAGACCCAGTACTTC.

This chain uses TRBV28 with TRBJ2-2; D may be TRBD2 (6 bases). Germline V gene lookup returns CDR1 MDHEN and CDR2 SYDVKM. The length of the CDR3 is 16 residues. V lost 1 base and J lost 6, with 15 bases in between. The chain's CDR3 is CASSLFTSPNAGELFF. The DNA for the CDR3 is TGTGCCAGCAGTTTATTTACTAGCCCCAACGCCGGGGAGCTGTTTTTT. Drawing the rest from reference TRBV28 and TRBJ2-2, the complete variable domain is DVKVTQSSRYLVKRTGEKVFLECVQDMDHENMFWYRQDPGLGLRLIYFSYDVKMKEKGDIPEGYSVSREKKERFSLILESASTNQTSMYLCASSLFTSPNAGELFFGEGSRLTVL.

In this sample, this clone turned up a few times. The rearrangement uses TRBV28 and TRBJ1-4; D is ambiguous. Trimming cost V 5 bases and J 0 bases, with 4 bases left between them. CDR1 is MDHEN, CDR2 SYDVKM, per germline. The CDR3 runs 13 residues. The chain's CDR3 is CASSPATNEKLFF. In nucleotides, the CDR3 is TGTGCCAGCAGTCCTGCAACTAATGAAAAACTGTTTTTT. Combining the CDR3 with reference TRBV28 and TRBJ1-4 gives the whole variable domain DVKVTQSSRYLVKRTGEKVFLECVQDMDHENMFWYRQDPGLGLRLIYFSYDVKMKEKGDIPEGYSVSREKKERFSLILESASTNQTSMYLCASSPATNEKLFFGSGTQLSVL.

This chain uses TRBV27 with TRBJ2-5; D is possibly TRBD1 or TRBD2 (5 bases each). Trimming pared 6 bases from V and 1 base from J, leaving 15 bases between. Germline V gene sequence: CDR1 MNHEY, CDR2 SMNVEV (reference sequence). The CDR3 loop spans 15 amino acids. The CDR3 nucleotides are TGTGCCAGCAGCGGGGCCGCCGCGCTCCAAGAGACCCAGTACTTC. It is translated as CASSGAAALQETQYF.

J is TRBJ1-5 and V is TRBV27, with D unresolved. The CDR3 is 13 amino acids. V was trimmed by 6 bases and J by 2 bases, leaving 8 bases between them. Germline assignment: CDR1 MNHEY and CDR2 SMNVEV (reference sequence). CDR3 protein: CASSPRGNQPQHF. The CDR3 DNA reads as TGTGCCAGCAGCCCTAGGGGCAATCAGCCCCAGCATTTT.

This clone was seen once. V usage is TRBV5-6 and J usage is TRBJ1-5; the D gene is possibly TRBD1 (6 bases). The CDR3 contains 15 residues. V was clipped by 0 bases and J by 7 bases, with 14 bases between them. Looked up from germline, CDR1 is SGHDT and CDR2 is YYEEEE. The CDR3 reads CASSLGGGSGQPQHF. The CDR3 DNA is TGTGCCAGCAGCTTGGGAGGGGGGAGCGGACAGCCCCAGCATTTT.